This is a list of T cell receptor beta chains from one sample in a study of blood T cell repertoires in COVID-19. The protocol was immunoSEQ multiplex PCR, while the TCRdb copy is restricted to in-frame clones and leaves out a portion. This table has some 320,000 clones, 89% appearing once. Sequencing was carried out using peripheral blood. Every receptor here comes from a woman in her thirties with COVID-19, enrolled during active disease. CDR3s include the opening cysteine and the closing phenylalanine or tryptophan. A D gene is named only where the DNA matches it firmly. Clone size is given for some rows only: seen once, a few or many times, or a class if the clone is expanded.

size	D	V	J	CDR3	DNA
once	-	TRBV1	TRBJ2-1	CTSSQSGGSYNEQFF	TGCACCAGCAGCCAAAGCGGGGGGTCCTACAATGAGCAGTTCTTC
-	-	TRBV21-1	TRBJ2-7	CASSFRQGLMCYEQYF	TGTGCCAGCAGCTTCCGACAGGGATTAATGTGCTACGAGCAGTACTTC
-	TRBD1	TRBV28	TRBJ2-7	CASSPGQASYEQYF	TGTGCCAGCAGTCCCGGACAGGCCTCCTACGAGCAGTACTTC
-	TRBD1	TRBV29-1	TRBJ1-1	CSVARQGVNTEAFF	TGCAGCGTTGCTAGACAGGGAGTAAACACTGAAGCTTTCTTT
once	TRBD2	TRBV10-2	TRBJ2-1	CASRGGTIALSSYNEQFF	TGCGCCAGCAGGGGCGGGACTATCGCCCTGAGCTCCTACAATGAGCAGTTCTTC
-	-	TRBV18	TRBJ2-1	CASSPRGDFYNEQFF	TGTGCCAGCTCACCACGGGGGGATTTCTACAATGAGCAGTTCTTC
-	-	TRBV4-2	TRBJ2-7	CASSQGQAYEQYF	TGTGCCAGCAGCCAAGGGCAAGCCTACGAGCAGTACTTC
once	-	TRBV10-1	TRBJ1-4	CASSEGRFDEKLFF	TGCGCCAGCAGTGAGGGCCGATTCGATGAAAAACTGTTTTTT
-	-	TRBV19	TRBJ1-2	CASTPRMGAHYGYTF	TGTGCCAGTACCCCCCGGATGGGGGCGCATTATGGCTACACCTTC
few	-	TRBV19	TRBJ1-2	CASRTAGGYTF	TGTGCCAGTAGGACCGCAGGGGGCTACACCTTC
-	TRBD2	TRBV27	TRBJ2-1	CASKGLAGRSYNEQFF	TGTGCCAGCAAGGGACTAGCGGGGCGGTCCTACAATGAGCAGTTCTTC
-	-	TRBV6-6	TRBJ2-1	CASSQPEVSYNEQFF	TGTGCCAGCAGTCAGCCGGAGGTATCCTACAATGAGCAGTTCTTC
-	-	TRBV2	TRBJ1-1	CASSELRGRLNTEAFF	TGTGCCAGCAGTGAACTCAGGGGACGCTTGAACACTGAAGCTTTCTTT
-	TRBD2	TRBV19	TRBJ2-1	CASSGGYNEQFF	TGTGCCAGTAGCGGGGGGTACAATGAGCAGTTCTTC
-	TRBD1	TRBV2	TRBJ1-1	CASQPDPDRVNTEAFF	TGTGCCAGCCAACCTGACCCCGACAGGGTGAACACTGAAGCTTTCTTT
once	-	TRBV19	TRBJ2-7	CASSSRTALSYEQYF	TGTGCCAGTAGTTCCCGGACAGCACTCTCCTACGAGCAGTACTTC
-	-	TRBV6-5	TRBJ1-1	CASSLRQIYTEAFF	TGTGCCAGCAGTCTCAGACAGATCTACACTGAAGCTTTCTTT
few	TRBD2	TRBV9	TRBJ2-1	CASSVRSGEPNEQFF	TGTGCCAGCAGCGTACGTAGCGGGGAGCCTAATGAGCAGTTCTTC
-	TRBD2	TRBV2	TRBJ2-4	CASSELTSTKNIQYF	TGTGCCAGCAGTGAACTGACTAGCACAAAAAACATTCAGTACTTC
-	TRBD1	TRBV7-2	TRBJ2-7	CASSLRGQHTYEQYF	TGTGCCAGCAGCTTAAGGGGACAGCATACCTACGAGCAGTACTTC
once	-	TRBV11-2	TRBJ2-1	CASSLEVAGRFDNEQFF	TGTGCCAGCAGCTTAGAGGTGGCAGGGAGGTTCGACAATGAGCAGTTCTTC
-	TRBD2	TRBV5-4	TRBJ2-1	CASSYGTSVGDEQFF	TGTGCCAGCAGCTACGGGACTAGCGTAGGGGATGAGCAGTTCTTC
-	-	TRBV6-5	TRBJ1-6	CASSPPGQRSSPLHF	TGTGCCAGCAGTCCTCCGGGACAACGGAGTTCACCCCTCCACTTT
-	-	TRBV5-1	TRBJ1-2	CASSFEGYGYTF	TGCGCCAGCAGCTTCGAGGGTTATGGCTACACCTTC
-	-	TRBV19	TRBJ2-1	CASTLVSGGNEQFF	TGTGCCAGTACCCTAGTGTCAGGGGGGAATGAGCAGTTCTTC
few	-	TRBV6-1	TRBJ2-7	CASSDPFYEQYF	TGTGCCAGCAGTGATCCCTTCTACGAGCAGTACTTC
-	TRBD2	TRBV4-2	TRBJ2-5	CASSPLAGGGETQYF	TGTGCCAGCAGCCCTCTAGCGGGGGGAGGCGAGACCCAGTACTTC
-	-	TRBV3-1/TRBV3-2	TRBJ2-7	CASSQDGAGEQYF	TGTGCCAGCAGCCAAGATGGGGCGGGGGAGCAGTACTTC
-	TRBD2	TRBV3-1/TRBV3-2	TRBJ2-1	CASSRGGASYNEQFF	TGTGCCAGCAGCCGCGGGGGGGCCTCCTACAATGAGCAGTTCTTC
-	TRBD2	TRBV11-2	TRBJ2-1	CASSGGAEGEQFF	TGTGCCAGTAGCGGGGGGGCCGAGGGTGAGCAGTTCTTC
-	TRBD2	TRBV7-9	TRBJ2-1	CASSPRTSGPNEQFF	TGTGCCAGCAGCCCGCGGACTAGCGGGCCTAATGAGCAGTTCTTC
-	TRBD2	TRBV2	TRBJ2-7	CASSVRAGRYEQYF	TGTGCCAGCAGTGTACGAGCGGGACGTTACGAGCAGTACTTC
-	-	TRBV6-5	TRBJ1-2	CASSYNPNYGYTF	TGTGCCAGCAGTTATAATCCTAACTATGGCTACACCTTC
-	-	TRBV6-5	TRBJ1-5	CASRQTGNNQPQHF	TGTGCCAGCAGACAAACAGGGAACAATCAGCCCCAGCATTTT
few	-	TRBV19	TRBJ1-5	CASHDINQPQHF	TGTGCCAGTCATGACATTAATCAGCCCCAGCATTTT
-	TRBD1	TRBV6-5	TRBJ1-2	CASSYSSWTGPYGYTF	TGTGCCAGCAGTTACTCGAGCTGGACAGGGCCTTATGGCTACACCTTC
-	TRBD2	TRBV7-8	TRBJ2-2	CASRTSGGNTGELFF	TGTGCCAGCAGGACTAGCGGGGGGAACACCGGGGAGCTGTTTTTT
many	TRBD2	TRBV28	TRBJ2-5	CASSSPGLANQETQYF	TGTGCCAGCAGTTCCCCGGGACTAGCCAACCAAGAGACCCAGTACTTC
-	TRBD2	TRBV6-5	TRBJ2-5	CATALTSAGETQYF	TGTGCCACCGCACTTACTAGCGCGGGGGAGACCCAGTACTTC
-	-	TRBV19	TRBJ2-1	CASSPYGTPIERFF	TGTGCCAGTAGTCCCTATGGGACTCCTATTGAGCGGTTCTTC
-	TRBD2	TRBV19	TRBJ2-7	CASSMTGGGGHEQYF	TGTGCCAGTAGTATGACCGGCGGGGGGGGTCACGAGCAGTACTTC
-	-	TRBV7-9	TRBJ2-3	CASSLEAVGAGGTDTQYF	TGTGCCAGCAGCTTAGAGGCCGTAGGGGCAGGGGGCACAGATACGCAGTATTTT
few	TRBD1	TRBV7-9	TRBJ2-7	CASSPVDRDHEQYF	TGTGCCAGCAGCCCCGTGGACAGGGACCACGAGCAGTACTTC
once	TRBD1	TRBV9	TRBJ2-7	CASSVDGTGGYEQYF	TGTGCCAGCAGCGTAGATGGGACAGGGGGGTACGAGCAGTACTTC
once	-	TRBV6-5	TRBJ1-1	CASKLGGQDTEAFF	TGTGCCAGCAAGTTGGGGGGGCAGGACACTGAAGCTTTCTTT
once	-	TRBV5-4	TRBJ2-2	CASSLAYNTGELFF	TGTGCCAGCAGCTTGGCCTATAACACCGGGGAGCTGTTTTTT
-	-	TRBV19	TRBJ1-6	CASSYQGENSPLHF	TGTGCCAGTAGTTACCAGGGTGAAAATTCACCCCTCCACTTT
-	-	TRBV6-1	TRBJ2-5	CASSDVGLSETQYF	TGTGCCAGCAGTGATGTCGGGTTGTCAGAGACCCAGTACTTC
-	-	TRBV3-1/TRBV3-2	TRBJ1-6	CASSRQTGPYSPLHF	TGTGCCAGCAGCCGACAGACGGGTCCATATTCACCCCTCCACTTT
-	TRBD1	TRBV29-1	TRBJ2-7	CSVVLTGGAEQYF	TGCAGCGTTGTTTTGACAGGGGGTGCCGAGCAGTACTTC
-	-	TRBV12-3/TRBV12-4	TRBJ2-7	CASRKQGNEQYF	TGTGCCAGCAGAAAACAGGGAAACGAGCAGTACTTC